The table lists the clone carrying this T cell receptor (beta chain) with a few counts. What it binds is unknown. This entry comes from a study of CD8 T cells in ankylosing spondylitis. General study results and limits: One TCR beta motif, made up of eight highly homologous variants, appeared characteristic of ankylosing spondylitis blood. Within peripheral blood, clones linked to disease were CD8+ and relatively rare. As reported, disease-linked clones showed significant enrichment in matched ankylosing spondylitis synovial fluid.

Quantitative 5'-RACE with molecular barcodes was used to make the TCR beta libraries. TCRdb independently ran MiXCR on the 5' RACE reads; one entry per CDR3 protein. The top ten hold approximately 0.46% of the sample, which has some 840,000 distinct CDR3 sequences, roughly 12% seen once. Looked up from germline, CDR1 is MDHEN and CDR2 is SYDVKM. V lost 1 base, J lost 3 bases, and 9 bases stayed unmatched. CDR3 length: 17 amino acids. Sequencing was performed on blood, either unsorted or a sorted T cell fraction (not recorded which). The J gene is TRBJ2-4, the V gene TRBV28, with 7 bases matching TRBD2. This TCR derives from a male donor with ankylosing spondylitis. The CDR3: CASSLSAVTSRKNIQYF. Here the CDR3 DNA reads TGTGCCAGCAGTTTATCCGCCGTGACTAGCCGCAAAAACATTCAGTACTTC.